Below are 17 T cell receptor beta chains sequenced from a single sample in a study of identical twins listed by TCRdb under 2016. The protocol used for the library was 5' RACE. Instrument on record: Illumina HiSeq 2000. TCRdb reworked the public reads: Q25 trimming with fastp, MiXCR clone assembly, productive beta chains retained. CDR3 protein sequences are deduplicated, and each keeps its most common genes and DNA. In all, the sample holds roughly 770,000 distinct CDR3 sequences, and about 20% of those were seen once. The top ten hold about an eighth of the sample. The sample was also linked to a second study, of T cells expressing NK-cell markers.

Sequenced: PBMCs. These receptor sequences come from a woman younger than 35 in good health.

The chain joins TRBV5-1 to TRBJ2-3; 10 bases are a match to TRBD1. CDR3 length equals 15 residues. The V gene end was trimmed by 3 bases and the J gene end by 4 bases; junction bases not matched to a gene: 5. From germline, CDR1 is SGHRS and CDR2 YFSETQ. CDR3 sequence (DNA): TGCGCCAGCAGCTCGGGACAGGGGAGCGCAGATACGCAGTATTTT. Translated, it gives CASSSGQGSADTQYF. The full variable domain, completed using reference TRBV5-1 and TRBJ2-3, is KAGVTQTPRYLIKTRGQQVTLSCSPISGHRSVSWYQQTPGQGLQFLFEYFSETQRNKGNFPGRFSGRQFSNSRSEMNVSTLELGDSALYLCASSSGQGSADTQYFGPGTRLTVL.

The chain uses TRBV12-3 or TRBV12-4 and TRBJ1-6; 7 nucleotides match TRBD1. The CDR3 runs 13 residues. J was trimmed by 12 bases and V by 5 bases; bases with no gene match: 7. This chain's CDR3 is CASSRDSFRPLHF. CDR3 nucleotide sequence: TGTGCCAGCAGTCGGGACAGCTTTCGACCCCTCCACTTT.

V usage is TRBV6-5 and J usage is TRBJ1-1; 8 bases map to TRBD1. CDR1 is MNHEY, CDR2 SVGAGI, per germline. The CDR3 extends over 12 amino acids. Losses at the gene ends were 11 bases for V and 5 bases for J; bases not matched to a gene: 7. The CDR3 DNA sequence: TGTGCCGTCGGACAGGGACCGACTGAAGCTTTCTTT. It codes for CAVGQGPTEAFF.

The rearrangement links TRBV18 to TRBJ1-1; D may be TRBD1 (6 bases). The germline V gene encodes CDR1 KGHSH and CDR2 LQKENI. CDR3 length equals 15 residues. V gave up 3 bases and J gave up 0 bases, with 11 bases separating them. The CDR3 region has the DNA TGTGCCAGCTCACCCTACAGGGTCATGAACACTGAAGCTTTCTTT. Its protein is CASSPYRVMNTEAFF.

The gene calls are TRBV6-1 and TRBJ2-1, with TRBD2 matching over 15 bases. V lost 6 bases, J lost 7 bases, and 10 bases stayed unmatched. Germline assignment: CDR1 MNHNS and CDR2 SASEGT. The CDR3 is 17 residues long. The CDR3 DNA is TGTGCCAGCAGACCGGGACTAGCGGGAGGTAGTAGGAATGAGCAGTTCTTC. Residues: CASRPGLAGGSRNEQFF.

The rearrangement joins TRBV7-9 to TRBJ2-5; 9 bases map to TRBD2. The ends lost 7 bases at V and 1 base at J; junction bases unmatched: 4. Germline CDR1 SEHNR, CDR2 FQNEAQ (reference sequence). This CDR3 is 14 amino acids long. The CDR3 nucleotides read TGTGCCAGCACGCTTAGCGGGGGCCAAGAGACCCAGTACTTC. Amino acid sequence: CASTLSGGQETQYF. The entire variable domain, with the rest obtained from reference TRBV7-9 and TRBJ2-5, is as follows: DTGVSQNPRHKITKRGQNVTFRCDPISEHNRLYWYRQTLGQGPEFLTYFQNEAQLEKSRLLSDRFSAERPKGSFSTLEIQRTEQGDSAMYLCASTLSGGQETQYFGPGTRLLVL.

J is TRBJ2-7 and V is TRBV5-1; TRBD2 matches 10 bases. The CDR3 length is 14 residues. Germline CDR1 and CDR2: SGHRS and YFSETQ. V shed 2 bases and J 7 bases; nucleotides not matched to a gene: 6. CDR3 region: CASSFTAGGQEQYF. CDR3 nucleotide sequence: TGCGCCAGCAGCTTCACAGCGGGAGGGCAGGAGCAGTACTTC.

The gene calls are TRBV29-1 and TRBJ2-1; TRBD2 aligns across 12 bases. Losses at the gene ends were 5 bases for V and 10 bases for J; bases not matched to a gene: 3. The CDR3 spans 12 residues. Germline-derived CDR1 and CDR2 are SQVTM and ANQGSEA. The CDR3 DNA reads TGCAGCGTTTGGACTAGCGGGAACGAGCAGTTCTTC. Its translation: CSVWTSGNEQFF.

This clonotype was picked up a small number of times. The junction departs from the called germline gene at one end, perhaps through a read error. The CDR3 region is CASSLGRGLRVF. The CDR3 nucleotides read TGTGCCAGCAGCTTAGGCCGCGGCCTTCGGGTCTTC. The V and J genes are TRBV13 and TRBJ2-1, with no clear D. The CDR3 loop spans 12 amino acids. The V gene's germline CDR1 is PRHDT and CDR2 FYEKMQ (reference sequence).

The chain combines TRBV6-1 with TRBJ1-2; 7 bases are a match to TRBD1. Per the germline V gene, CDR1 is MNHNS and CDR2 is SASEGT. Germline trimming cut 6 bases from V and 7 bases from J; bases unmatched to any gene: 14. CDR3 length: 15 residues. The CDR3 nucleotides read TGTGCCAGCAGCGCCACTCGACAGGGCGTCACTGGCTACACCTTC. The encoded protein is CASSATRQGVTGYTF.

The J gene is TRBJ2-3, the V gene TRBV12-3 or TRBV12-4, with 9 nucleotides matching TRBD2. V lost 7 bases and J lost 3; bases outside the gene matches: 8. The CDR3 length is 15 residues. In nucleotides, the CDR3 is TGTGCCAGCACCCTTGGGGGACTAGCAACAGATACGCAGTATTTT. This codes for CASTLGGLATDTQYF.

This chain joins TRBV30 and TRBJ2-2; no definite D call. The germline V gene has CDR1 GTSNPN and CDR2 SVGIG (reference sequence). The V and J ends lost 4 bases and 3 bases respectively, with 9 bases between them. The CDR3 is 13 residues long. The CDR3 protein is CAWTKTYTGELFF. The CDR3, as DNA: TGTGCCTGGACCAAGACGTACACCGGGGAGCTGTTTTTT.

CDR3 protein: CASNPYIYNEQFF. Here the CDR3 DNA reads TGTGCCAGCAACCCATATATATACAATGAGCAGTTCTTC. V is TRBV7-2 and J is TRBJ2-1; no definite D call. Per the germline V gene, CDR1 is SGHTA and CDR2 is FQGNSA. The CDR3 extends over 13 amino acids. Trimming left V 7 bases short and J 4 bases short, with 11 bases between.

This clonotype was detected only a few times. The chain uses TRBV7-7 and TRBJ2-5, with TRBD1 matching 9 bases. The CDR3 is made up of 14 amino acids. CDR1 is SSHAT, CDR2 FNYEAQ, per germline (reference sequence). Trimming cost V 5 bases and J 5 bases; bases outside gene matches: 6. In DNA form, the CDR3 reads TGTGCCAGCAGCCACGGACAGGGGTGGGAGACCCAGTACTTC. This translates into CASSHGQGWETQYF.

This chain uses TRBV29-1 with TRBJ2-5; a weak D match, TRBD2 (5 bases). Germline assignment: CDR1 SQVTM and CDR2 ANQGSEA. Trimming removed 3 bases at V and 4 bases at J, with 9 bases between. This CDR3 comprises 12 residues. The CDR3, as DNA: TGCAGCGTTGAGCAAGGAGGAGAGACCCAGTACTTC. Encoded protein: CSVEQGGETQYF.

The chain combines TRBV6-6 with TRBJ1-5; the D is unclear. Per the germline V gene, CDR1 is MNHNY and CDR2 is SVGAGI (reference sequence). The CDR3 totals 11 residues. Trimming stripped 3 bases from V and 11 bases from J, with 8 bases between. In DNA form, the CDR3 reads TGTGCCAGCAGTTATGGTTTGACCCAGCATTTT. Its translation: CASSYGLTQHF.

A few counts support this clonotype. This chain uses TRBV5-1 with TRBJ2-7; D tentatively reads TRBD1 or TRBD2 (5 bases each). The CDR3 spans 15 residues. Trimming took off 5 bases at V and 6 bases at J, with 21 bases between the two ends. Germline CDR1 reads SGHRS; CDR2 reads YFSETQ. CDR3 sequence reads: CASRGETSSNSEQYF. Here the CDR3 DNA reads TGCGCCAGCAGGGGGGAGACTTCCTCAAATTCCGAGCAGTACTTC.